This T cell receptor (beta chain) appears in the sequencing data of a study of identical twins. TCRdb analysed the 5' RACE reads with MiXCR anew, one entry per CDR3 protein. The table lists about 530,000 distinct CDR3 sequences, 20% to 25% of them singletons, with approximately 0.5% in the top ten. Germline V lookup: CDR1 SGHTA, CDR2 FQGNSA. CDR3 length equals 15 residues. Trimming cost V 1 base and J 7 bases, with 13 bases left between them. These sequences were also reported in another study, on yellow fever vaccine responses in identical twins.

This rearrangement joins TRBV7-2 to TRBJ2-2; D not resolved. The TCR originated in a woman between 18 and 30 years old in good health. The sample was CD4+ T cells sorted from blood. The CDR3 here is CASSLEGSGLGELFF. As DNA, the CDR3 is TGTGCCAGCAGCTTAGAGGGTAGTGGCCTCGGGGAGCTGTTTTTT.